Below are 14 T cell receptor beta chains sequenced from a single sample in a study of technical replicates of blood from several donors. The data were produced by immunoSEQ multiplex PCR, yet TCRdb's version contains in-frame clones alone and is incomplete. The sample shows 65,000 to 85,000 clones, approximately 93% of them seen only once. The specimen sequenced was T cells isolated from PBMCs. Receptor source: a human donor in good health.

In the case of this clone: Germline and junction disagree at one end, which may indicate a read error. The chain is built from TRBV6-1 and TRBJ1-2; a weak D match, TRBD1 (6 bases). This CDR3 region has 13 residues. Germline V gives CDR1 MNHNS, CDR2 SASEGT. The CDR3: CASSELDRPGTVF. Written as DNA, the CDR3 is TGTGCCAGCAGTGAATTAGACAGGCCTGGGACGGTCTTC.

J is TRBJ2-6 and V is TRBV9; D might be TRBD1 (5 bases). V was cut by 1 base and J by 1 base, with 12 bases left in between. The CDR3 spans 17 residues. Germline V lookup: CDR1 SGDLS, CDR2 YYNGEE. In nucleotides, the CDR3 is TGTGCCAGCAGCGTATTAGGGGTACGATCTGGGGCCAACGTCCTGACTTTC. It translates to CASSVLGVRSGANVLTF.

The rearrangement uses TRBV4-2 and TRBJ1-2; no clear D gene. The V gene lost 4 bases and the J gene lost 4 bases, with 25 bases spanning the gap. Germline CDR1 LGHNA, CDR2 YNFKEQ. The length of the CDR3 is 18 residues. The CDR3 spells CASSLLEGDTWLGYGYTF. CDR3 nucleotides: TGTGCCAGCAGCCTCCTCGAGGGAGACACCTGGTTAGGCTATGGCTACACCTTC.

The chain recombines TRBV9 with TRBJ1-1; TRBD1 might be the D (5 bases). The CDR3 contains 13 residues. V lost 0 bases, J lost 5 bases, and 8 bases lay in between. The V gene's germline CDR1 is SGDLS and CDR2 YYNGEE. Here the CDR3 reads CASSVDGGTEAFF. The CDR3 DNA sequence: TGTGCCAGCAGCGTAGATGGGGGGACTGAAGCTTTCTTT.

The rearrangement joins TRBV29-1 to TRBJ2-5; D unclear. Trimming cost V 3 bases and J 6 bases, with 14 bases left between them. CDR3 length equals 13 residues. Per germline, CDR1 SQVTM and CDR2 ANQGSEA. CDR3 loop: CSVDIGAGKTQYF. The DNA of the CDR3 is TGCAGCGTTGATATAGGAGCTGGAAAGACCCAGTACTTC.

This clone was counted only a few times. The rearrangement uses TRBV5-1 and TRBJ1-4; 7 nucleotides align to TRBD1. The V segment lost 0 bases and the J segment 5 bases; nucleotides outside the gene matches: 1. The CDR3 extends over 14 amino acids. The germline V gene encodes CDR1 SGHRS and CDR2 YFSETQ. The CDR3 DNA sequence: TGCGCCAGCAGCTTGGGACAGGGCAATGAAAAACTGTTTTTT. Encoded protein: CASSLGQGNEKLFF. Based on the CDR3 plus reference TRBV5-1 and TRBJ1-4, the full variable domain is KAGVTQTPRYLIKTRGQQVTLSCSPISGHRSVSWYQQTPGQGLQFLFEYFSETQRNKGNFPGRFSGRQFSNSRSEMNVSTLELGDSALYLCASSLGQGNEKLFFGSGTQLSVL.

The count of this clone is one. The chain carries TRBV7-2 and TRBJ2-3, with a tentative D call TRBD2 (5 bases). CDR1 and CDR2 (germline): SGHTA, FQGNSA. V was trimmed by 3 bases and J by 4 bases, leaving 11 bases between them. The length of the CDR3 is 14 residues. CDR3 sequence reads: CASSFRRDSDTQYF. The DNA for the CDR3 is TGTGCCAGCAGCTTCCGACGGGATTCAGATACGCAGTATTTT.

The rearrangement links TRBV19 to TRBJ2-1; D is unclear. CDR1 LNHDA and CDR2 SQIVND come from the germline V gene (reference sequence). The ends were cut back, 4 bases at V and 0 bases at J, with 13 bases in the middle. This CDR3 comprises 16 residues. The CDR3 protein is CASSNLALSSYNEQFF. In DNA, the CDR3 is TGTGCCAGTAGTAACCTGGCTCTCAGCTCCTACAATGAGCAGTTCTTC.

This chain joins TRBV27 and TRBJ2-2, with D perhaps matching TRBD1 (7 bases). Germline CDR1 reads MNHEY; CDR2 reads SMNVEV (reference sequence). Trimming removed 5 bases from V and 6 bases from J, with 16 bases in between. The length of the CDR3 is 15 residues. CDR3 nucleotide sequence: TGTGCCAGCAGTGGGGGGACAGTTTGGCCCGGGGAGCTGTTTTTT. This codes for CASSGGTVWPGELFF.

CDR3 nucleotide sequence: TGCGCCAGCAGCTTGACATGGACTAGCGGTTACGAGCAGTACTTC. Protein: CASSLTWTSGYEQYF. V gene TRBV5-1 combines with J gene TRBJ2-7; 10 positions agree with TRBD2. Germline CDR1 is SGHRS and CDR2 is YFSETQ. The CDR3 consists of 15 residues. V shed 1 base and J 4 bases; nucleotides not matched to a gene: 5.

J is TRBJ2-1 and V is TRBV13; 10 nucleotides agree with TRBD2. Per germline, CDR1 PRHDT and CDR2 FYEKMQ (reference sequence). The CDR3 loop spans 13 amino acids. V was clipped by 8 bases and J by 5 bases; unmatched bases: 3. CDR3 residues: CASAGLADNEQFF. The CDR3 DNA follows: TGTGCCAGCGCCGGACTAGCGGACAATGAGCAGTTCTTC.

The chain employs TRBV2 and TRBJ2-2, with D possibly matching TRBD1 (6 bases). From germline, CDR1 is SNHLY and CDR2 FYNNEI. V was clipped by 3 bases and J by 0 bases, with 8 bases between them. CDR3 length: 15 amino acids. The CDR3 DNA reads TGTGCCAGCAGTGAGAACAGGGCGAACACCGGGGAGCTGTTTTTT. Its translation is CASSENRANTGELFF.

The gene calls are TRBV7-2 and TRBJ2-7; 7 bases map to TRBD2. The CDR3 is 13 residues long. J lost 6 bases, V lost 1 base, and 3 bases had no gene match. Germline-derived CDR1 and CDR2 are SGHTA and FQGNSA. The CDR3 DNA reads as TGTGCCAGCAGCTTAGGGGTAGCGGGCGAGCAGTACTTC. Amino acid sequence: CASSLGVAGEQYF.

Points on this clone: Germline is not matched at one junction end, which may reflect a read error. This chain uses TRBV11-2 with TRBJ2-4; 11 bases fit TRBD2. The germline CDR1 and CDR2 sequences are SGHAT and FQNNGV. There are 15 residues in the CDR3. CDR3 amino acids: CASRRSGRAINIQYF. CDR3 sequence (DNA): TGTGCCAGCAGACGTAGCGGGAGGGCCATAAACATTCAGTACTTC.